These 32 T cell receptor beta chains were all obtained from the same sample, sequenced in a study of cytotoxic CD8 clonotypes in ibrutinib-treated CLL. Only in-frame clones appear in the TCRdb table, and some are missing; sequencing was by immunoSEQ multiplex PCR. In the table there are fewer than 400,000 clones, roughly two thirds of which are singletons. The specimen comprised PBMCs, sampled after 36 months of ibrutinib treatment. The receptors were gathered from a human donor with chronic lymphocytic leukemia.

The chain carries TRBV6-5 and TRBJ1-2; maybe TRBD1 (6 bases). The CDR3 consists of 14 residues. Germline V gene data show CDR1 as MNHEY and CDR2 as SVGAGI. The V gene lost 2 bases and the J gene lost 4 bases, with 11 bases spanning the gap. CDR3 DNA sequence: TGTGCCAGCAGTTACGGACAGAGGGCCTATGGCTACACCTTC. Its protein is CASSYGQRAYGYTF.

The chain has TRBV29-1 and TRBJ1-1; D gene ambiguous. Germline assignment: CDR1 SQVTM and CDR2 ANQGSEA. V was pared by 4 bases and J by 0 bases, with 9 bases between. The CDR3 length is 13 residues. The CDR3 coding sequence is TGCAGCGTTGGGTCTTACCTGAACACTGAAGCTTTCTTT. Residues: CSVGSYLNTEAFF.

The chain uses TRBV6-1 and TRBJ2-5; D gene ambiguous. CDR1 is MNHNS, CDR2 SASEGT, per germline. This CDR3 is built from 11 residues. V lost 6 bases and J lost 0, with 2 bases in between. The CDR3 loop is CASRNQETQYF. Written as DNA, the CDR3 is TGTGCCAGCAGAAACCAAGAGACCCAGTACTTC.

The rearrangement joins TRBV10-3 to TRBJ2-7; D is perhaps TRBD1 (6 bases). Trimming shortened V by 2 bases and J by 0 bases, and 14 bases separated the two germline ends. The CDR3 runs 16 residues. Germline CDR1 is ENHRY and CDR2 is SYGVKD. The CDR3 loop reads CAISETRDKSSYEQYF. Written as DNA, the CDR3 is TGTGCCATCAGTGAGACCCGGGACAAGAGCTCCTACGAGCAGTACTTC.

The chain combines TRBV6-1 with TRBJ1-5, with D possibly being TRBD1 (6 bases). The V gene lost 4 bases and the J gene lost 2 bases, with 15 bases spanning the gap. Germline V gene data show CDR1 as MNHNS and CDR2 as SASEGT. This CDR3 is built from 16 residues. CDR3 in amino acids: CASSGWTAAGNQPQHF. CDR3 nucleotides: TGTGCCAGCAGTGGGTGGACAGCCGCGGGCAATCAGCCCCAGCATTTT.

The rearrangement joins TRBV18 to TRBJ1-2; D possibly corresponds to TRBD1 (5 bases). This CDR3 is built from 16 residues. With 2 bases removed from V and 3 bases from J, the gap between germline ends came to 16 bases. The germline V gene has CDR1 KGHSH and CDR2 LQKENI. CDR3 loop: CASSPYHGGGDYGYTF. As DNA, the CDR3 is TGTGCCAGCTCACCATATCACGGGGGAGGCGACTATGGCTACACCTTC.

This chain links TRBV12-5 with TRBJ1-5; D not certain. The CDR3 spans 15 residues. Germline V gene data show CDR1 as LGHNT and CDR2 as FRNRAP. Trimming took 1 base from V and 2 from J, leaving 9 bases between them. CDR3 DNA: TGTGCTAGTGGTTTGGACGGGTTCGGCAATCAGCCCCAGCATTTT. This encodes CASGLDGFGNQPQHF.

In its sample, this clone was seen a few times. The V and J genes are TRBV10-3 and TRBJ2-7, with 7 nucleotides matching TRBD1. Trimming cost V 5 bases and J 6 bases; bases outside gene matches: 7. Germline V gene data show CDR1 as ENHRY and CDR2 as SYGVKD. This CDR3 spans 13 amino acids. The CDR3 DNA reads TGTGCCATCAGTAGGGACAGCCGCCCCGAGCAGTACTTC. Translating gives CAISRDSRPEQYF.

In this sample, this clone turned up once. The chain joins TRBV2 to TRBJ1-2; D gene unclear. The CDR3 loop spans 17 amino acids. Trimming took 3 bases from V and 6 from J, leaving 23 bases between them. The germline gives CDR1 SNHLY, CDR2 FYNNEI. In DNA, the CDR3 is TGTGCCAGCAGTGAGTTTGTTGCGTCAACCGTGCCTAATGGCTACACCTTC. Translating it yields CASSEFVASTVPNGYTF.

The chain recombines TRBV14 with TRBJ2-5, with D perhaps TRBD1 (7 bases). Germline V gives CDR1 SGHDN, CDR2 FVKESK. There are 13 residues in the CDR3. Trimming shortened V by 7 bases and J by 5 bases, and 14 bases separated the two germline ends. CDR3 residues: CASIGGGDETQYF. The CDR3 nucleotides read TGTGCCAGCATTGGAGGGGGCGACGAGACCCAGTACTTC.

The chain recombines TRBV11-3 with TRBJ2-7; the D gene is possibly TRBD2 (6 bases). CDR1 and CDR2 (germline): SGHNT, YENEEA. The germline V and J ends were trimmed by 8 bases and 7 bases, with 15 bases remaining between them. The CDR3 totals 12 residues. The CDR3 here is CASGGTPWEQYF. CDR3 DNA sequence: TGTGCCAGCGGAGGGACTCCTTGGGAGCAGTACTTC.

This clone was seen only once. The V gene is TRBV5-6, the J gene TRBJ2-1, with 7 bases that match TRBD2. Trimming at V came to 1 base and at J to 9 bases, leaving 7 bases not matched to a gene. CDR3 length: 14 residues. CDR1 and CDR2 (germline): SGHDT, YYEEEE. CDR3 coding DNA: TGTGCCAGCAGCTTGTTTGGACTAGTTTCTGAGCAGTTCTTC. It yields the protein CASSLFGLVSEQFF.

This clone has a handful of counts. The J gene is TRBJ1-2, the V gene TRBV6-5; 8 bases line up with TRBD1. With 0 bases clipped from V and 8 bases from J, the junction kept 2 bases outside the gene matches. The CDR3 covers 13 residues. Germline values: CDR1 MNHEY, CDR2 SVGAGI. The CDR3 here is CASSYSGQGGYTF. For the CDR3, the DNA is TGTGCCAGCAGTTACTCAGGACAGGGCGGCTACACCTTC.

V gene TRBV5-4 combines with J gene TRBJ2-5, with D possibly matching TRBD1 (6 bases). The germline gives CDR1 SGHNT, CDR2 YYREEE (reference sequence). With 2 bases removed from V and 2 bases from J, the gap between germline ends came to 13 bases. The CDR3 length is 15 residues. CDR3 residues: CASSFFRGGQETQYF. CDR3 DNA sequence: TGTGCCAGCAGCTTTTTCCGAGGGGGACAAGAGACCCAGTACTTC.

The chain has TRBV7-3 and TRBJ2-1; TRBD1 matches at 8 bases. V shed 0 bases, J shed 6 bases, and the junction held 1 base outside the gene matches. Germline values: CDR1 SGHTA, CDR2 FQGTGA. The CDR3 extends over 14 amino acids. In DNA form, the CDR3 reads TGTGCCAGCAGCTTAACTACAGGGGGCAATGAGCAGTTCTTC. Protein sequence: CASSLTTGGNEQFF. Looking up the rest from reference TRBV7-3 and TRBJ2-1 gives the full variable domain: GAGVSQTPSNKVTEKGKYVELRCDPISGHTALYWYRQSLGQGPEFLIYFQGTGAADDSGLPNDRFFAVRPEGSVSTLKIQRTERGDSAVYLCASSLTTGGNEQFFGPGTRLTVL.

The V gene is TRBV9, the J gene TRBJ2-3; TRBD1 matches 11 bases. V was pared by 5 bases and J by 2 bases, with 31 bases of the junction left unmatched. This CDR3 contains 24 residues. CDR1 is SGDLS and CDR2 is YYNGEE in the germline V gene. The CDR3 region has the DNA TGTGCCAGCAGTCATCCTACCGACGGAACGGGACAGGGGGTAACACACCCACACACAGATACGCAGTATTTT. Its protein is CASSHPTDGTGQGVTHPHTDTQYF.

This chain uses TRBV13 with TRBJ1-1, with a possible D match to TRBD1 (5 bases). V gave up 5 bases and J gave up 1 base, with 5 bases separating them. The CDR3 covers 12 residues. Germline V gene sequence: CDR1 PRHDT, CDR2 FYEKMQ (reference sequence). The CDR3 bases are TGTGCCAGCAGCCAGGGGAACACTGAAGCTTTCTTT. The encoded protein is CASSQGNTEAFF.

The rearrangement joins TRBV4-1 to TRBJ2-1; 8 bases line up with TRBD2. Per germline, CDR1 MGHRA and CDR2 YSYEKL. CDR3 size: 17 residues. The V gene end was trimmed by 1 base and the J gene end by 7 bases; junction bases not matched to a gene: 12. CDR3 sequence: CASSQVGGAGGWNEQFF. The CDR3 DNA reads as TGCGCCAGCAGCCAAGTTGGCGGGGCGGGGGGTTGGAATGAGCAGTTCTTC.

The chain links TRBV9 to TRBJ2-5; 8 bases fit TRBD1. Germline V gene lookup returns CDR1 SGDLS and CDR2 YYNGEE. The junction had 6 bases not matched to a gene; V was cut back by 0 bases and J by 5 bases. CDR3 length: 15 residues. The CDR3, as DNA: TGTGCCAGCAGCGTAGGGCAGGGGGCATTCGAGACCCAGTACTTC. Amino acid sequence: CASSVGQGAFETQYF.

This clone appeared a few times. The same CDR3 can be traced to other DNA sequences in this sample. The chain is built from TRBV4-3 and TRBJ1-5; possible D gene TRBD1, 5 bases. This CDR3 comprises 15 residues. V was pared by 0 bases and J by 4 bases, with 10 bases between. Germline-derived CDR1 and CDR2 are LGHNA and YSLEER. The CDR3 region has the DNA TGCGCCAGCAGCCAAGAATGGGGCAGTAATCAGCCCCAGCATTTT. This gives the protein CASSQEWGSNQPQHF.

The V call is TRBV6-4, the J call TRBJ2-6; possibly TRBD2 for D (6 bases). With 3 bases removed from V and 3 bases from J, the gap between germline ends came to 15 bases. Germline V lookup: CDR1 MRHNA, CDR2 SNTAGT. The CDR3 totals 17 residues. Here the CDR3 reads CASSEEGFYVGANVLTF. The CDR3 coding sequence is TGTGCCAGCAGTGAGGAGGGCTTCTACGTTGGGGCCAACGTCCTGACTTTC.

V gene TRBV27 combines with J gene TRBJ1-4; 12 nucleotides line up with TRBD1. The CDR3 extends over 17 amino acids. With 2 bases clipped from V and 3 bases from J, the junction kept 4 bases outside the gene matches. CDR1 is MNHEY and CDR2 is SMNVEV in the germline V gene (reference sequence). Here the CDR3 reads CASSLGTGGRSNEKLFF. CDR3 nucleotides: TGTGCCAGCAGTTTAGGGACAGGGGGCCGGTCTAATGAAAAACTGTTTTTT.

The chain carries TRBV18 and TRBJ2-1; maybe TRBD2 (7 bases). The V end was cut by 3 bases, the J end by 2 bases, with 17 bases between. This CDR3 comprises 17 residues. The germline V gene encodes CDR1 KGHSH and CDR2 LQKENI. The CDR3 coding sequence is TGTGCCAGCTCACCGGTCGGGGGGCTTCATCCCTACAATGAGCAGTTCTTC. It translates to CASSPVGGLHPYNEQFF. The whole variable domain, remainder taken from reference TRBV18 and TRBJ2-1, is NAGVMQNPRHLVRRRGQEARLRCSPMKGHSHVYWYRQLPEEGLKFMVYLQKENIIDESGMPKERFSAEFPKEGPSILRIQQVVRGDSAAYFCASSPVGGLHPYNEQFFGPGTRLTVL.

The gene calls are TRBV4-1 and TRBJ2-7, with 7 bases that match TRBD1. CDR1 and CDR2 (germline): MGHRA, YSYEKL. The CDR3 covers 15 residues. Trimming cost V 5 bases and J 3 bases; bases outside gene matches: 10. The CDR3 DNA follows: TGCGCCAGCAGCTCCCGGACAGGATTGGGCTACGAGCAGTACTTC. It codes for CASSSRTGLGYEQYF.

The chain joins TRBV28 to TRBJ2-7, with D perhaps assigned TRBD1 or TRBD2 (5 bases each). The ends were cut back, 3 bases at V and 5 bases at J, with 8 bases in the middle. The CDR3 runs to 12 residues. From germline, CDR1 is MDHEN and CDR2 SYDVKM. CDR3 in amino acids: CASSFGGNEQYF. DNA for the CDR3: TGTGCCAGCAGTTTTGGGGGTAACGAGCAGTACTTC.

This sequence joins TRBV4-2 and TRBJ2-1, with D maybe TRBD2 (5 bases). V lost 1 base to trimming and J lost 4 bases, with 8 bases between them. Looked up from germline, CDR1 is LGHNA and CDR2 is YNFKEQ. CDR3 length: 14 residues. For the CDR3, the DNA is TGTGCCAGCAGCCAAGGTGCGGGTTACAATGAGCAGTTCTTC. Translated: CASSQGAGYNEQFF.

This clone was detected only once. The chain carries TRBV4-2 and TRBJ2-1, with D tentatively TRBD2 (6 bases). This CDR3 comprises 16 residues. V lost 3 bases to trimming and J lost 7 bases, with 19 bases between them. Germline V CDR1 and CDR2: LGHNA, YNFKEQ. For the CDR3, the DNA is TGTGCCAGCAGCCAGCAACTAGCTGGGGTAGGGAATGAGCAGTTCTTC. Translated: CASSQQLAGVGNEQFF.

V and J are TRBV2 and TRBJ2-3; the match to TRBD2 covers 7 bases. CDR1 and CDR2 (germline): SNHLY, FYNNEI. Unmatched junction bases numbered 3, after V lost 1 base and J lost 5 bases. The CDR3 consists of 14 residues. CDR3 sequence reads: CASSEGWGGDTQYF. CDR3 nucleotides: TGTGCCAGCAGTGAAGGGTGGGGGGGAGATACGCAGTATTTT.

The chain carries TRBV11-2 and TRBJ1-5; D possibly corresponds to TRBD1 (5 bases). The CDR3 runs 15 residues. Germline V lookup: CDR1 SGHAT, CDR2 FQNNGV. V lost 8 bases and J lost 8, with 22 bases in between. CDR3 sequence reads: CASSRQGIGSEPQHF. For the CDR3, the DNA is TGTGCCAGCTCACGTCAGGGCATAGGTTCGGAGCCCCAGCATTTT.

This chain links TRBV5-6 with TRBJ1-1; 9 bases map to TRBD1. V shed 0 bases, J shed 5 bases, and the junction held 5 bases outside the gene matches. Germline lookup yields CDR1 SGHDT and CDR2 YYEEEE. The CDR3 contains 15 residues. In nucleotides, the CDR3 is TGTGCCAGCAGCTTGGAACAGGGGGCGGGAACTGAAGCTTTCTTT. Translating it yields CASSLEQGAGTEAFF.

The chain couples TRBV19 to TRBJ2-1; perhaps D is TRBD1 or TRBD2 (6 bases each). V was cut by 3 bases and J by 6 bases, with 15 bases left in between. The germline CDR1 and CDR2 sequences are LNHDA and SQIVND (reference sequence). This CDR3 has 15 amino acids. The CDR3 loop reads CASSIRGAGPNEQFF. In DNA form, the CDR3 reads TGTGCCAGTAGTATCAGGGGTGCGGGACCCAATGAGCAGTTCTTC.

This clone was observed once. The chain uses TRBV5-1 and TRBJ1-2; D ambiguous. V dropped 7 bases and J dropped 1 base, with 11 bases sitting between them. Looked up from germline, CDR1 is SGHRS and CDR2 is YFSETQ. The CDR3 contains 13 residues. CDR3 in amino acids: CASGRGHNYGYTF. The DNA of the CDR3 is TGCGCCAGCGGACGGGGTCATAACTATGGCTACACCTTC.